Listed below are T cell receptor beta chains from one sample, sequenced in a study of T cell therapy product for transplant patients. TCRdb's table, derived via immunoSEQ multiplex PCR, lists solely in-frame clones and lacks some. The sample consists of about 460 clones, 60% of them appearing once. These TCRs' antigens remain unknown. Sample: a sorted cell population cultured from PBMCs. The receptors derive from an adult in good health. The CDR3 runs from the conserved cysteine through the conserved F or W. The order of the fields is V gene, D gene, J gene, clone size, CDR3 protein, CDR3 DNA. A D gene is named only where the DNA matches it firmly. Some rows have no size entry. The others give once, few or many, or a class for an expanded clone.

V: TRBV5-8; D: -; J: TRBJ1-1; size: hyperexpanded; CDR3: CASSFAAGVAEAFF; DNA: TGTGCCAGCAGCTTTGCAGCCGGGGTCGCTGAAGCTTTCTTT
V: TRBV7-6; D: TRBD1; J: TRBJ1-1; size: few; CDR3: CASSSGQPNTEAFF; DNA: TGTGCCAGCAGCTCGGGACAGCCGAACACTGAAGCTTTCTTT
V: TRBV4-1; D: -; J: TRBJ2-7; size: -; CDR3: CASSPYSGGTSYEQYF; DNA: TGCGCCAGCAGCCCCTATTCCGGAGGTACCTCCTACGAGCAGTACTTC
V: TRBV11-2; D: -; J: TRBJ1-2; size: -; CDR3: CASSEEGQALTYGYTF; DNA: TGTGCCAGCAGTGAAGAGGGGCAGGCTCTAACCTATGGCTACACCTTC
V: TRBV2; D: -; J: TRBJ1-4; size: -; CDR3: CASSVVRTTNEKLFF; DNA: TGTGCCAGCAGTGTTGTGCGCACAACTAATGAAAAACTGTTTTTT
V: TRBV15; D: -; J: TRBJ2-5; size: large; CDR3: CATSKEGAPGETQYF; DNA: TGTGCCACCTCGAAGGAGGGGGCGCCGGGGGAGACCCAGTACTTC
V: TRBV28; D: -; J: TRBJ1-4; size: -; CDR3: CASSLSTTFEEKLFF; DNA: TGTGCCAGCAGTTTATCGACGACCTTCGAGGAAAAACTGTTTTTT
V: TRBV6-6; D: -; J: TRBJ2-1; size: -; CDR3: CASSYAGQSEQFF; DNA: TGTGCCAGCAGTTACGCAGGACAGAGCGAGCAGTTCTTC
V: TRBV7-2; D: -; J: TRBJ2-7; size: -; CDR3: CASSSPPGDYEQYF; DNA: TGTGCCAGCAGCTCCCCTCCGGGGGACTACGAGCAGTACTTC
V: TRBV6-6; D: -; J: TRBJ2-3; size: medium-sized; CDR3: CASSSGTGATDTQYF; DNA: TGTGCCAGCAGTTCGGGCACTGGGGCCACAGATACGCAGTATTTT
V: TRBV6-6; D: TRBD1; J: TRBJ1-1; size: -; CDR3: CASSYWQGGTEAFF; DNA: TGTGCCAGCAGTTACTGGCAGGGGGGCACTGAAGCTTTCTTT
V: TRBV9; D: -; J: TRBJ1-3; size: -; CDR3: CASSVEGGNTIYF; DNA: TGTGCCAGCAGCGTAGAGGGTGGAAACACCATATATTTT
V: TRBV6-1; D: TRBD2; J: TRBJ2-1; size: -; CDR3: CASSEWGGGAFNEQFF; DNA: TGTGCCAGCAGTGAATGGGGCGGGGGGGCATTTAATGAGCAGTTCTTC
V: TRBV13; D: TRBD1; J: TRBJ1-5; size: -; CDR3: CASSLGTGDGNQPQHF; DNA: TGTGCCAGCAGCTTGGGGACAGGGGATGGCAATCAGCCCCAGCATTTT
V: TRBV13; D: TRBD1; J: TRBJ2-7; size: large; CDR3: CASSLGRTGLNYEQYF; DNA: TGTGCCAGCAGCTTAGGCCGGACAGGACTCAACTACGAGCAGTACTTC
V: TRBV6-1; D: TRBD1; J: TRBJ2-3; size: -; CDR3: CASSARDRGQLDTQYF; DNA: TGTGCCAGCAGTGCCCGGGACAGGGGGCAGTTAGATACGCAGTATTTT
V: TRBV5-4; D: TRBD1; J: TRBJ2-3; size: -; CDR3: CASSITGGPTDTQYF; DNA: TGTGCCAGCAGTATCACAGGGGGCCCCACAGATACGCAGTATTTT
V: TRBV2; D: TRBD1; J: TRBJ2-7; size: -; CDR3: CASGTGGTDEQYF; DNA: TGTGCCAGCGGGACAGGGGGTACGGACGAGCAGTACTTC
V: TRBV6-1; D: TRBD1; J: TRBJ1-3; size: few; CDR3: CASSEALQGSASGNTIYF; DNA: TGTGCCAGCAGTGAAGCTCTACAGGGGTCGGCGTCCGGAAACACCATATATTTT
V: TRBV29-1; D: -; J: TRBJ1-1; size: -; CDR3: CSVVANRAEAFF; DNA: TGCAGCGTTGTCGCCAACAGGGCTGAAGCTTTCTTT
V: TRBV15; D: -; J: TRBJ2-7; size: -; CDR3: CATSREVIYEQYF; DNA: TGTGCCACCAGCAGGGAGGTTATCTACGAGCAGTACTTC
V: TRBV6-5; D: -; J: TRBJ1-1; size: -; CDR3: CASSYRATTEAFF; DNA: TGTGCCAGCAGTTACAGGGCCACCACTGAAGCTTTCTTT
V: TRBV28; D: TRBD1; J: TRBJ2-7; size: -; CDR3: CASSFPLGQGASYEQYF; DNA: TGTGCCAGCAGCTTTCCCTTGGGACAGGGGGCTTCCTACGAGCAGTACTTC
V: TRBV6-4; D: -; J: TRBJ2-3; size: few; CDR3: CASSSGTGATDTQYF; DNA: TGTGCCAGCAGTTCGGGCACTGGGGCCACAGATACGCAGTATTTT
V: TRBV6-1; D: -; J: TRBJ1-1; size: -; CDR3: CASSVSVPANTEAFF; DNA: TGTGCCAGCAGTGTCTCGGTTCCAGCGAACACTGAAGCTTTCTTT
V: TRBV19; D: -; J: TRBJ2-1; size: -; CDR3: CASSDWNNEQFF; DNA: TGTGCCAGTAGTGACTGGAACAATGAGCAGTTCTTC
V: TRBV6-5; D: TRBD1; J: TRBJ2-3; size: -; CDR3: CASSYLGQGNTDTQYF; DNA: TGTGCCAGCAGTTACCTCGGACAGGGAAACACAGATACGCAGTATTTT
V: TRBV7-2; D: -; J: TRBJ1-2; size: -; CDR3: CASSLGTGGNYGYTF; DNA: TGTGCCAGCAGCTTAGGGACCGGGGGCAACTATGGCTACACCTTC
V: TRBV19; D: TRBD1; J: TRBJ1-1; size: once; CDR3: CASSRAGQGKTEAFF; DNA: TGTGCCAGTAGTAGGGCGGGACAGGGGAAGACTGAAGCTTTCTTT
V: TRBV6-4; D: -; J: TRBJ2-2; size: -; CDR3: CASSERQETGELFF; DNA: TGTGCCAGCAGTGAACGACAGGAAACCGGGGAGCTGTTTTTT
V: TRBV2; D: -; J: TRBJ2-3; size: -; CDR3: CASGGARTDTQYF; DNA: TGTGCCAGCGGGGGGGCCCGCACAGATACGCAGTATTTT
V: TRBV12-2; D: -; J: TRBJ2-1; size: -; CDR3: CASRPRSDSSYNEQFF; DNA: TGTGCAAGTCGGCCTAGATCGGACAGTTCCTACAATGAGCAGTTCTTC
V: TRBV28; D: TRBD1; J: TRBJ1-2; size: -; CDR3: CASSLFQGAAAYTF; DNA: TGTGCCAGCAGTTTATTCCAGGGGGCTGCGGCCTACACCTTC
V: TRBV7-9; D: -; J: TRBJ1-1; size: -; CDR3: CASSFAAGVAEAFF; DNA: TGTGCCAGCAGCTTTGCAGCCGGGGTCGCTGAAGCTTTCTTT
V: TRBV6-5; D: -; J: TRBJ2-7; size: medium-sized; CDR3: CASSPTTTIYEQYF; DNA: TGTGCCAGCAGTCCCACCACCACAATCTACGAGCAGTACTTC
V: TRBV11-1; D: -; J: TRBJ2-6; size: few; CDR3: CASSLSGANVLTF; DNA: TGTGCCAGCAGCTTGTCTGGGGCCAACGTCCTGACTTTC
V: TRBV7-9; D: TRBD1; J: TRBJ2-1; size: -; CDR3: CASSLPRKGGMDEQFF; DNA: TGTGCCAGCAGCTTACCGCGGAAAGGGGGCATGGATGAGCAGTTCTTC
V: TRBV7-8; D: TRBD1; J: TRBJ2-7; size: -; CDR3: CASSEPSDRVFNDEQYF; DNA: TGTGCCAGCAGTGAGCCTTCCGACAGGGTATTTAACGACGAGCAGTACTTC
V: TRBV19; D: -; J: TRBJ1-2; size: -; CDR3: CASSIDPRASNYGYTF; DNA: TGTGCCAGTAGTATAGATCCGCGGGCATCTAACTATGGCTACACCTTC
V: TRBV12-2; D: -; J: TRBJ1-4; size: -; CDR3: CASRLLGLDRGLLATNEKLFF; DNA: TGTGCAAGTCGCTTACTCGGCTTGGACAGGGGCCTCCTTGCAACTAATGAAAAACTGTTTTTT
V: TRBV18; D: -; J: TRBJ2-1; size: -; CDR3: CASSPPRDSYNEQFF; DNA: TGTGCCAGCTCACCACCTAGGGATTCCTACAATGAGCAGTTCTTC
V: TRBV7-9; D: TRBD2; J: TRBJ2-7; size: -; CDR3: CASSSGAAGASSRKAEQYF; DNA: TGTGCCAGCAGCTCGGGAGCAGCGGGGGCTAGTTCGCGAAAAGCCGAGCAGTACTTC
V: TRBV7-9; D: TRBD1; J: TRBJ1-1; size: -; CDR3: CASSSQGLIEAFF; DNA: TGTGCCAGCAGCTCACAGGGGCTCATAGAAGCTTTCTTT
V: TRBV19; D: -; J: TRBJ2-1; size: -; CDR3: CASSIPYNEQFF; DNA: TGTGCCAGTAGTATCCCCTACAATGAGCAGTTCTTC
V: TRBV13; D: -; J: TRBJ2-7; size: once; CDR3: CASSTGTPDSEQYF; DNA: TGTGCCAGCAGCACAGGGACCCCCGACTCCGAGCAGTACTTC
V: TRBV6-1; D: -; J: TRBJ1-3; size: -; CDR3: CASSEEYRYSGNTIYF; DNA: TGTGCCAGCAGTGAAGAATACAGGTACTCTGGAAACACCATATATTTT
V: TRBV27; D: TRBD1; J: TRBJ1-1; size: -; CDR3: CASSLVQGKTEAFF; DNA: TGTGCCAGCAGTTTAGTACAGGGGAAGACTGAAGCTTTCTTT
V: TRBV7-2; D: TRBD1; J: TRBJ2-3; size: -; CDR3: CASSLYRGTDTQYF; DNA: TGTGCCAGCAGCTTATACAGGGGAACAGATACGCAGTATTTT
V: TRBV6-5; D: -; J: TRBJ1-6; size: -; CDR3: CASSYSFSYNSPLHF; DNA: TGTGCCAGCAGTTACTCTTTCTCCTATAATTCACCCCTCCACTTT
V: TRBV9; D: -; J: TRBJ1-1; size: -; CDR3: CASSVSQNTEAFF; DNA: TGTGCCAGCAGCGTATCCCAGAACACTGAAGCTTTCTTT
V: TRBV19; D: -; J: TRBJ2-7; size: -; CDR3: CASSIGNAGPYEQYF; DNA: TGTGCCAGTAGTATCGGGAACGCAGGGCCCTACGAGCAGTACTTC
V: TRBV5-4; D: TRBD1; J: TRBJ1-2; size: -; CDR3: CASSKTGGGSWGYTF; DNA: TGTGCCAGCAGCAAGACAGGGGGCGGGTCGTGGGGCTACACCTTC
V: TRBV10-2; D: TRBD2; J: TRBJ2-7; size: -; CDR3: CASSDWTSRKSYEQYF; DNA: TGCGCCAGCAGTGACTGGACTAGCAGGAAGTCCTACGAGCAGTACTTC
V: TRBV25-1; D: TRBD1; J: TRBJ1-2; size: once; CDR3: CASSEEGALTYGYTF; DNA: TGTGCCAGCAGTGAAGAGGGGGCTCTAACCTATGGCTACACCTTC
V: TRBV7-9; D: TRBD1; J: TRBJ1-6; size: -; CDR3: CASSSLSGQDNSPLHF; DNA: TGTGCCAGCAGCTCACTTAGTGGACAGGATAATTCACCCCTCCACTTT
V: TRBV5-4; D: -; J: TRBJ2-3; size: -; CDR3: CASTQFVQDFTDTQYF; DNA: TGTGCCAGCACCCAATTTGTTCAGGACTTCACAGATACGCAGTATTTT
V: TRBV27; D: -; J: TRBJ2-7; size: -; CDR3: CASSLSDRAAKQYF; DNA: TGTGCCAGCAGTTTATCGGACCGAGCTGCGAAGCAGTACTTC
V: TRBV10-3; D: -; J: TRBJ1-2; size: -; CDR3: CAISEEASYGYTF; DNA: TGTGCCATCAGTGAGGAGGCCAGCTATGGCTACACCTTC
V: TRBV10-3; D: -; J: TRBJ1-1; size: -; CDR3: CAISEETPNTEAFF; DNA: TGTGCCATCAGTGAGGAGACACCGAACACTGAAGCTTTCTTT
V: TRBV6-1; D: -; J: TRBJ1-6; size: -; CDR3: CASSETPLESSYNSPLHF; DNA: TGTGCCAGCAGTGAAACCCCATTGGAGAGCTCCTATAATTCACCCCTCCACTTT